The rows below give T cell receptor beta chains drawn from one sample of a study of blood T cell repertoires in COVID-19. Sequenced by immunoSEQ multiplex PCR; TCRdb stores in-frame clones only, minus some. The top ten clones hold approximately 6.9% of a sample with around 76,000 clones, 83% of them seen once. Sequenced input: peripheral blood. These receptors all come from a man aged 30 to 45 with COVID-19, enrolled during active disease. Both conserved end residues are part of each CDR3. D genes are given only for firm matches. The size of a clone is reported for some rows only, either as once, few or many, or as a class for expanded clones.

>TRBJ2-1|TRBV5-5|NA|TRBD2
TGTGCCAGCAGCGGACTAGCGGGAGACAATGAGCAGTTCTTC
CASSGLAGDNEQFF
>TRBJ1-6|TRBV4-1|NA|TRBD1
TGCGCCAGCAGCCAAGTCACGGACAGGCCTGGAGGGGCCCTCCACTTT
CASSQVTDRPGGALHF
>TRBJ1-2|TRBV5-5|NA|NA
TGTGCCAGCAGCTTGGTGGCCCTTCAAAATCATGGCTACACCTTC
CASSLVALQNHGYTF
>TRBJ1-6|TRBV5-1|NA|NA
TGCGCCAGCAGCCGAGGGACTGGGGGTTCACCCCTCCACTTT
CASSRGTGGSPLHF
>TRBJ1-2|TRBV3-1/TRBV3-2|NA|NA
TGTGCCAGCAGCCAGAGTCGTGGCTACACCTTC
CASSQSRGYTF
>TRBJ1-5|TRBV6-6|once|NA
TGTGCCAGCAGTTACGCTACAGGGACTAGCAATCAGCCCCAGCATTTT
CASSYATGTSNQPQHF
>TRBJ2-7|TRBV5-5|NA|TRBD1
TGTGCCAGCAGCTCTCGGACAGGGGACTCCTACGAGCAGTACTTC
CASSSRTGDSYEQYF
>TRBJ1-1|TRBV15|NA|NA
TGTGCCACCAGCAGAGATCGGGTGGTGGCCACTGAAGCTTTCTTT
CATSRDRVVATEAFF
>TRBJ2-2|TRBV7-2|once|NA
TGTGCCAGCAGCCCTGGGGCAATCGGCGGGGAGCTGTTTTTT
CASSPGAIGGELFF
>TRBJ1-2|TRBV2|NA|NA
TGTGCCAGCGCCCGAAGGGGGGAGGGGGTAGGCTACACCTTC
CASARRGEGVGYTF
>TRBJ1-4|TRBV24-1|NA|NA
TGTGCCACCAGTGGGGGGGGTGAAAAACTGTTTTTT
CATSGGGEKLFF
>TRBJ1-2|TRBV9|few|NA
TGTGCCAGCAGCCCTCGCGGTGCTTCGAACTATGGCTACACCTTC
CASSPRGASNYGYTF
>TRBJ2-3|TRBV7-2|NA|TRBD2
TGTGCCAGCAGCTTGTATGGGACTAGCGGGGCAGATACGCAGTATTTT
CASSLYGTSGADTQYF
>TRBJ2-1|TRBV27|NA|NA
TGTGCCAGCAGTGTAGACAAGGCCCTCCAGCAGTTCTTC
CASSVDKALQQFF
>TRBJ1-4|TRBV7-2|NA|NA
TGTGCCAGCAGCGGAGGGGGGGAGCGACTGTTTTTT
CASSGGGERLFF
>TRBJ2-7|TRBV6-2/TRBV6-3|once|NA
TGTGCCAGCAGTTACGTCTTTGAGCAGTACTTC
CASSYVFEQYF
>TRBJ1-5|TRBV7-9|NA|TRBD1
TGTGCCAGCAGCTTAGCATCAGGGGGCCGTGGCAATCAGCCCCAGCATTTT
CASSLASGGRGNQPQHF
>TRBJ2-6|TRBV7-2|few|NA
TGTGCCAGCAGCTTAGTAGGGAGAACTGGGGCCAACGTCCTGACTTTC
CASSLVGRTGANVLTF
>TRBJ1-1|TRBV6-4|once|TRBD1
TGTGCCAGCCCAAACGACAGGGGCGCGCTGAACACTGAAGCTTTCTTT
CASPNDRGALNTEAFF
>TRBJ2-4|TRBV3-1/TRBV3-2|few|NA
TGTGCCAGCAGCCAAGATCCGGCTAGCGTGAAGTTAGGCAAAAACATTCAGTACTTC
CASSQDPASVKLGKNIQYF